Below, 30 T cell receptor beta chains from the same sample are listed, as sequenced in a study of patients with pleural tuberculosis. Via MiXCR, TCRdb re-called the reads, giving one row per CDR3 protein. The sample has tens of thousands of distinct CDR3 sequences, approximately 7.5% seen once. The receptor set was obtained from a human donor with pleural tuberculosis.

This clonotype was counted at least ten times. This sequence joins TRBV12-3 or TRBV12-4 and TRBJ1-1; D ambiguous. Between the trimmed V and J ends, which lost 6 bases and 4 bases, there was a span of 18 bases. The CDR3 length is 15 residues. CDR3 loop: CASRRSPRLPTEAFF. CDR3 DNA: TGTGCCAGCAGGAGAAGTCCCCGACTGCCCACTGAAGCTTTCTTT.

This clonotype was counted many times. The chain is built from TRBV15 and TRBJ1-2; D not certain. The CDR3 is 14 residues long. Trimming cost V 3 bases and J 2 bases, with 10 bases left between them. Germline CDR1 reads LNHNV; CDR2 reads YYDKDF (reference sequence). In DNA, the CDR3 is TGTGCCACCAGCAGTGTAGGCTCGAACTATGGCTACACCTTC. Its protein is CATSSVGSNYGYTF.

This clonotype was seen many times. The V call is TRBV6-2 or TRBV6-3, the J call TRBJ2-3; D unclear. Germline CDR1 reads MNHEY; CDR2 reads SVGEGT. With 2 bases removed from V and 6 bases from J, the gap between germline ends came to 6 bases. The CDR3 is 12 residues long. The CDR3 loop reads CASSYLFDTQYF. The CDR3 coding sequence is TGTGCCAGCAGTTACCTCTTTGATACGCAGTATTTT.

This clonotype showed up just a few times. The chain joins TRBV10-2 to TRBJ2-2; unclear D gene. Germline V gene lookup returns CDR1 WSHSY and CDR2 SAAADI. Trimming removed 4 bases at V and 3 bases at J, with 3 bases between. This CDR3 has 12 amino acids. In DNA, the CDR3 is TGCGCCAGCAGTGCCGACACCGGGGAGCTGTTTTTT. Residues: CASSADTGELFF.

There are many counts of this clonotype. This chain joins TRBV11-1 and TRBJ2-3; weak D call: TRBD1 (6 bases). The CDR3 is 14 residues long. Looked up from germline, CDR1 is SGHAT and CDR2 is FQDESV (reference sequence). V was shortened by 6 bases and J by 0 bases, with 10 bases between the two germline ends. The CDR3 DNA reads as TGTGCCAGCAGAAGGGACACCAGCACAGATACGCAGTATTTT. Its protein is CASRRDTSTDTQYF.

A remark on this clonotype: The junction differs from germline at one of its ends, possibly a read error. V is TRBV29-1 and J is TRBJ1-4; D uncertain. The CDR3 runs to 12 residues. Germline lookup yields CDR1 SQVTM and CDR2 ANQGSEA. As DNA, the CDR3 is TGCAGCGTTAAAGATTATAAAGAAAAACTGTTTTTT. Protein sequence: CSVKDYKEKLFF.

This clonotype has ten or more counts. This chain connects TRBV6-1 to TRBJ2-5; 8 bases align to TRBD1. V lost 5 bases to trimming and J lost 4 bases; unmatched junction nucleotides: 6. Per germline, CDR1 MNHNS and CDR2 SASEGT. The CDR3 has 14 residues. For the CDR3, the DNA is TGTGCCAGCAGTCCTCGGACAGGGAGAGAGACCCAGTACTTC. This sequence encodes CASSPRTGRETQYF.

This clonotype was observed a few times. Being one base from a much bigger clone, this may be a read error. This chain connects TRBV6-1 to TRBJ2-7; D gene unclear. The germline CDR1 and CDR2 sequences are MNHNS and SASEGT. There are 13 residues in the CDR3. V lost 1 base, J lost 2 bases, and 6 bases lay in between. The CDR3 region is CASSEVWTYEQYF. Here the CDR3 DNA reads TGTGCCAGCAGTGAAGTCTGGACCTACGAGCAGTACTTC.

Regarding this clonotype: A much bigger clone sits one base away, suggesting this may be a read error. The rearrangement uses TRBV12-3 or TRBV12-4 and TRBJ1-1, with D uncertain. V dropped 2 bases and J dropped 4 bases, with 8 bases sitting between them. There are 13 residues in the CDR3. CDR3 region: CASSLTESTEAFF. The CDR3 DNA is TGTGCCAGCAGTTTAACAGAGAGCACTGAAGCTTTCTTT.

This clonotype was seen repeatedly, ten times or more. J is TRBJ2-5 and V is TRBV12-3 or TRBV12-4; 7 bases fit TRBD1. V shed 6 bases and J 1 base; nucleotides not matched to a gene: 2. This CDR3 spans 13 amino acids. The CDR3 here is CASSRDSQETQYF. The CDR3 DNA is TGTGCCAGCAGCCGGGACAGCCAAGAGACCCAGTACTTC.

This clonotype was seen repeatedly, ten times or more. This chain joins TRBV3-1 and TRBJ1-4, with 10 bases aligning to TRBD1. Germline CDR1 and CDR2: LGHDT and YNNKEL (reference sequence). J was trimmed by 8 bases and V by 0 bases; bases with no gene match: 6. CDR3 length equals 16 residues. CDR3 loop: CASSQDLTGGKEKLFF. The CDR3 DNA follows: TGTGCCAGCAGCCAAGATTTGACAGGGGGCAAAGAAAAACTGTTTTTT.

The rearrangement joins TRBV19 to TRBJ2-1; no clear D gene. The germline gives CDR1 LNHDA, CDR2 SQIVND (reference sequence). V was clipped by 4 bases and J by 3 bases, with 10 bases between them. The CDR3 has 14 amino acids. The CDR3: CASSTPEFYNEQFF. The CDR3 coding sequence is TGTGCCAGTAGTACGCCCGAGTTCTACAATGAGCAGTTCTTC.

This clonotype was seen ten or more times. This chain connects TRBV13 to TRBJ1-5; D is undetermined. Trimming stripped 5 bases from V and 6 bases from J, with 20 bases between. The CDR3 extends over 16 amino acids. Germline V CDR1 and CDR2: PRHDT, FYEKMQ (reference sequence). The CDR3 loop is CASSAGPTPLSQPQHF. DNA for the CDR3: TGTGCCAGCAGCGCAGGTCCCACGCCCCTTAGTCAGCCCCAGCATTTT.

The sample holds many counts of this clonotype. This chain links TRBV28 with TRBJ2-5, with D uncertain. V gave up 4 bases and J gave up 5 bases, with 14 bases separating them. This CDR3 comprises 14 residues. Germline V gene sequence: CDR1 MDHEN, CDR2 SYDVKM. The CDR3 DNA is TGTGCCAGCAGTTATAGGGATTTTGGGGAGACCCAGTACTTC. Translating it yields CASSYRDFGETQYF. The complete variable domain, with remaining parts taken from reference TRBV28 and TRBJ2-5, reads DVKVTQSSRYLVKRTGEKVFLECVQDMDHENMFWYRQDPGLGLRLIYFSYDVKMKEKGDIPEGYSVSREKKERFSLILESASTNQTSMYLCASSYRDFGETQYFGPGTRLLVL.

The sample holds a few counts of this clonotype. A much larger clonotype is one base distant, so this may be a read error. V usage is TRBV20-1 and J usage is TRBJ1-6; possible D gene TRBD1, 5 bases. The V end lost 6 bases, the J end lost 7 bases, and 13 bases lay between the germline ends. This CDR3 is built from 13 residues. Germline V lookup: CDR1 DFQATT, CDR2 SNEGSKA (reference sequence). CDR3 nucleotide sequence: TGCAGTGCCAGGGCAGGGAGAAATTCACCCCTCCACTTT. Translation: CSARAGRNSPLHF.

This clonotype was recorded many times. The chain couples TRBV6-1 to TRBJ1-2; TRBD1 agrees at 7 bases. The length of the CDR3 is 14 residues. Germline trimming cut 4 bases from V and 8 bases from J; bases unmatched to any gene: 10. Germline lookup yields CDR1 MNHNS and CDR2 SASEGT. The DNA for the CDR3 is TGTGCCAGCAGTGCAGTGAGGACAGGTTGGGGCTACACCTTC. Amino acid sequence: CASSAVRTGWGYTF.

This clonotype was found many times. The chain couples TRBV12-3 or TRBV12-4 to TRBJ2-2; no clear D gene. The CDR3 consists of 12 residues. V was trimmed by 5 bases and J by 8 bases, leaving 9 bases between them. The CDR3 here is CASSPVKGELFF. CDR3 DNA: TGTGCCAGCAGTCCCGTAAAAGGGGAGCTGTTTTTT.

In the case of this clonotype: A much larger clone lies a single base off, so this may be a read error. The chain has TRBV28 and TRBJ2-7; D uncertain. Germline CDR1 MDHEN, CDR2 SYDVKM. Trimming cost V 5 bases and J 6 bases, with 8 bases left between them. The CDR3 length is 11 residues. CDR3 nucleotides: TGTGCCAGCAGTCCGTTCTGCGAGCAGTACTTC. Translating gives CASSPFCEQYF.

This clonotype was seen more than once but under ten times. This chain links TRBV7-6 with TRBJ2-5; D is unresolved. The CDR3 contains 14 residues. Trimming shortened V by 1 base and J by 5 bases, and 11 bases separated the two germline ends. Germline assignment: CDR1 SGHVS and CDR2 FNYEAQ. For the CDR3, the DNA is TGTGCCAGCAGCTTAGGATCTCGTTTTGAGACCCAGTACTTC. It is translated as CASSLGSRFETQYF.

In this sample, this clonotype turned up once. This sequence joins TRBV29-1 and TRBJ2-5, with D tentatively TRBD1 (6 bases). Germline lookup yields CDR1 SQVTM and CDR2 ANQGSEA. The CDR3 length is 14 residues. V was clipped by 0 bases and J by 5 bases, with 13 bases between them. This chain's CDR3 is CSVEDARGSETQYF. Written as DNA, the CDR3 is TGCAGCGTTGAAGACGCTAGGGGGTCTGAGACCCAGTACTTC.

The table lists this clonotype with many counts. The gene calls are TRBV20-1 and TRBJ1-5; D is ambiguous. V dropped 2 bases and J dropped 7 bases, with 18 bases sitting between them. Germline CDR1 is DFQATT and CDR2 is SNEGSKA (reference sequence). This CDR3 has 15 amino acids. The CDR3 sequence is CSARTQVGDGQPQHF. The CDR3 DNA is TGCAGTGCTAGAACTCAGGTCGGGGATGGACAGCCCCAGCATTTT.

This clonotype was seen many times. The rearrangement uses TRBV6-2 or TRBV6-3 and TRBJ2-3; D possibly matches TRBD1 or TRBD2 (5 bases each). Trimming took 0 bases from V and 0 from J, leaving 7 bases between them. Germline V gene sequence: CDR1 MNHEY, CDR2 SVGEGT. The CDR3 extends over 15 amino acids. The CDR3 coding sequence is TGTGCCAGCAGTTACTCGGGGGTCAGCACAGATACGCAGTATTTT. Translation: CASSYSGVSTDTQYF.

This clonotype was seen at least ten times. The chain is built from TRBV28 and TRBJ1-2, with D possibly being TRBD1 (5 bases). Germline CDR1 is MDHEN and CDR2 is SYDVKM. The CDR3 has 15 amino acids. Trimming removed 2 bases from V and 1 base from J, with 11 bases in between. CDR3 sequence (DNA): TGTGCCAGCAGTTTACAGGGTTATTTTAACTATGGCTACACCTTC. Translating it yields CASSLQGYFNYGYTF.

The rearrangement uses TRBV11-2 and TRBJ2-3, with D possibly TRBD2 on 5 matching bases. This CDR3 is built from 13 residues. Looked up from germline, CDR1 is SGHAT and CDR2 is FQNNGV. V was trimmed by 2 bases and J by 4 bases, leaving 7 bases between them. The CDR3 here is CASSLKAADTQYF. The CDR3 DNA is TGTGCCAGCAGCTTAAAAGCGGCAGATACGCAGTATTTT.

The table lists this clonotype with a few counts. The rearrangement uses TRBV20-1 and TRBJ2-1; D may be TRBD2 (6 bases). The CDR3 length is 16 residues. Germline values: CDR1 DFQATT, CDR2 SNEGSKA (reference sequence). The ends were cut back, 3 bases at V and 0 bases at J, with 15 bases in the middle. The CDR3 sequence: CSASRLSGSSYNEQFF. The CDR3 coding sequence is TGCAGTGCTAGCCGACTTAGCGGAAGCTCCTACAATGAGCAGTTCTTC.

This clonotype came up many times. In DNA, the CDR3 is TGTGCCAGCAGTTCAGATACGCAGTATTTT. It encodes CASSSDTQYF. This chain uses TRBV12-3 or TRBV12-4 with TRBJ2-3; D not certain. Trimming left V 4 bases short and J 4 bases short, with 0 bases between. The CDR3 has 10 residues.

This clonotype has a count of ten or more. The CDR3 here is CASTDSGNTIYF. The CDR3 coding sequence is TGTGCCAGTACCGACTCTGGAAACACCATATATTTT. The rearrangement joins TRBV19 to TRBJ1-3, with D unresolved. The CDR3 runs 12 residues. Trimming took off 7 bases at V and 0 bases at J, with 4 bases between the two ends. Germline CDR1 and CDR2: LNHDA and SQIVND (reference sequence).

This clonotype came up a few times. The chain couples TRBV10-3 to TRBJ2-5; TRBD1 might be the D (5 bases). Germline V CDR1 and CDR2: ENHRY, SYGVKD. CDR3 length: 13 amino acids. Trimming stripped 1 base from V and 3 bases from J, with 6 bases between. The CDR3 bases are TGTGCCATCAGTGAGTTCAGGGAAGAGACCCAGTACTTC. Amino acids: CAISEFREETQYF.

This clonotype was seen a few times. Without the conserved terminal phenylalanine or tryptophan, this CDR3 likely stems from a read error. The rearrangement links TRBV29-1 to TRBJ1-1; D is uncertain. Trimming left V 7 bases short and J 4 bases short, with 13 bases between. Germline lookup yields CDR1 SQVTM and CDR2 ANQGSEA. The CDR3 runs 12 residues. The CDR3 spells CSDVGYTTEAFY. DNA of the CDR3: TGCAGCGATGTGGGGTATACCACTGAAGCTTTCTAT.

The sample holds a few counts of this clonotype. V is TRBV5-1 and J is TRBJ2-1; 9 nucleotides match TRBD2. CDR1 SGHRS and CDR2 YFSETQ come from the germline V gene. Trimming cost V 5 bases and J 2 bases; bases outside gene matches: 5. The CDR3 spans 15 residues. CDR3: CASRALAGTYNEQFF. DNA for the CDR3: TGCGCCAGCAGGGCCCTAGCGGGAACCTACAATGAGCAGTTCTTC.